These T cell receptor beta chains were read from a single sample in a study of shared clonotypes between healthy human individuals. The protocol was immunoSEQ multiplex PCR, while the TCRdb copy is restricted to in-frame clones and leaves out a portion. The data show approximately 2.1 million clones, 85% to 95% seen once. Sequenced input: naive CD4+ T cells from PBMCs. The receptors originated from a man aged 18 to 30 in good health. Some clones in this sample may be carry-over from other donors' samples. Each CDR3 is given with its conserved first and last residue. A D gene is named only where the DNA matches it firmly. Some rows have no size entry. The others give once, few or many, or a class for an expanded clone.

size: -
V: TRBV28
D: -
J: TRBJ1-5
DNA: TGTGCCAGCAGTTCAGTGGACAGCACAAATCAGCCCCAGCATTTT
CDR3: CASSSVDSTNQPQHF

size: -
V: TRBV2
D: TRBD1
J: TRBJ2-7
DNA: TGTGCCAGCAGGGAGGACAGGGACGAGCAGTACTTC
CDR3: CASREDRDEQYF

size: -
V: TRBV6-5
D: TRBD2
J: TRBJ2-7
DNA: TGTGCCAGCAAAGGGCTAGCGGGACGCGAGCAGTACTTC
CDR3: CASKGLAGREQYF

size: -
V: TRBV5-1
D: TRBD1
J: TRBJ2-2
DNA: TGCGCCAGCAGCTCCGGGACAGCGAACACCGGGGAGCTGTTTTTT
CDR3: CASSSGTANTGELFF

size: -
V: TRBV30
D: TRBD1
J: TRBJ1-2
DNA: TGTGCCTGGGTCCGACAGGGAAACTGGTATGGCTACACCTTC
CDR3: CAWVRQGNWYGYTF

size: -
V: TRBV10-1
D: -
J: TRBJ2-5
DNA: TGCGCCAGCAGTGAATCCATCCGAGAGGGTAAAGAGACCCAGTACTTC
CDR3: CASSESIREGKETQYF

size: -
V: TRBV4-3
D: TRBD2
J: TRBJ2-3
DNA: TGCGCCAGCAGCCAGGGACTAGGGCCAGATACGCAGTATTTT
CDR3: CASSQGLGPDTQYF

size: once
V: TRBV7-8
D: TRBD1
J: TRBJ2-7
DNA: TGTGCCAGCAGCTTAGGAGGGACAGGGGGCGTCTACGAGCAGTACTTC
CDR3: CASSLGGTGGVYEQYF

size: few
V: TRBV7-8
D: -
J: TRBJ1-1
DNA: TGTGCCAGCAGCTTAGTGCAGGGAAACACTGAAGCTTTCTTT
CDR3: CASSLVQGNTEAFF

size: -
V: TRBV6-1
D: TRBD1
J: TRBJ1-1
DNA: TGTGCCAGCAGGGAGACACAGGGGTACACTGAAGCTTTCTTT
CDR3: CASRETQGYTEAFF

size: -
V: TRBV7-8
D: -
J: TRBJ1-5
DNA: TGTGCCGTTAGCCCCCGCCCAATTGGTCAGCCCCAGCATTTT
CDR3: CAVSPRPIGQPQHF

size: -
V: TRBV6-1
D: -
J: TRBJ2-7
DNA: TGTGCCAGCAGTGATACGGCGTGGGCATACGAGCAGTACTTC
CDR3: CASSDTAWAYEQYF

size: -
V: TRBV7-2
D: -
J: TRBJ2-5
DNA: TGTGCCAGCAGCCCGTTTCTCGTGGGGGGCGGTGAGACCCAGTACTTC
CDR3: CASSPFLVGGGETQYF

size: -
V: TRBV5-1
D: TRBD2
J: TRBJ2-3
DNA: TGCGCCAGCAGCTTGAAACTAGCGGGTTCCACAGATACGCAGTATTTT
CDR3: CASSLKLAGSTDTQYF

size: -
V: TRBV5-1
D: TRBD1
J: TRBJ2-7
DNA: TGCGCCAGCAAAGGGACAGGGGAATTCTACGAGCAGTACTTC
CDR3: CASKGTGEFYEQYF

size: -
V: TRBV7-9
D: -
J: TRBJ2-7
DNA: TGTGCCAGCAGCAATTCCTACGAGCAGTACTTC
CDR3: CASSNSYEQYF

size: -
V: TRBV27
D: -
J: TRBJ2-7
DNA: TGTGCCAGCAGTTTATTTAGCGCGAGCTCCTACGAGCAGTACTTC
CDR3: CASSLFSASSYEQYF